A selection of T cell receptor beta chains follows, all from one sample in a study of blood T cell repertoires in COVID-19. Assay used: immunoSEQ multiplex PCR; TCRdb lists only in-frame clones, some missing. The table has approximately 53,000 clones, more than 90% seen once. What was sequenced was peripheral blood. The receptors were sampled from a woman aged 80 or over with acute or convalescent COVID-19. The CDR3 runs from the conserved cysteine through the conserved F or W. The order of the fields is V gene, J gene, CDR3 protein.

TRBV7-9	TRBJ2-1	CASSPRGQSSYNEQFF
TRBV19	TRBJ2-3	CASSPRPGQGAGTDTQYF
TRBV7-8	TRBJ2-2	CASSLLPLGLAGTGELFF
TRBV6-6	TRBJ1-4	CASRSRDNDEKLFF
TRBV6-5	TRBJ1-3	CASRPSATTGNTIYF
TRBV4-3	TRBJ1-4	CASSQNRYGEFNEKLFF
TRBV27	TRBJ2-3	CASSLRDTQYF
TRBV5-1	TRBJ2-3	CASSSGGGSTDTQYF
TRBV7-2	TRBJ1-5	CASSPTGNQPQHF
TRBV7-9	TRBJ2-3	CASSASVYSTDTQYF
TRBV2	TRBJ2-5	CASRDNQETQYF
TRBV18	TRBJ1-3	CASSQGQAVLENTIYF
TRBV7-9	TRBJ2-1	CASSPRETPYNEQFF
TRBV24-1	TRBJ2-7	CATSGHSGPHNEQYF
TRBV30	TRBJ1-2	CAWREPASYGYTF
TRBV5-1	TRBJ2-7	CASSFPIAGELHEQYF
TRBV7-2	TRBJ1-4	CASQDRSNEKLFF
TRBV5-1	TRBJ1-1	CASSWGEGTILGTEAFF
TRBV19	TRBJ1-2	CASSMLGPVFTF
TRBV5-8	TRBJ2-1	CASSGDWGGQFF
TRBV5-1	TRBJ2-1	CASSLASSGNSPNEQFF
TRBV7-3	TRBJ2-2	CASSLMSGGNTGELFF
TRBV7-2	TRBJ2-7	CASSPRTSGSYEQYF